What follows are 15 T cell receptor beta chains derived from one specimen sequenced in a study of shared clonotypes between healthy human individuals (dated by TCRdb to 2020 to 2022). The library was built by means of the immunoSEQ multiplex PCR assay. Held by TCRdb, this immuneACCESS table contains in-frame sequences only and omits some clones. Under half of the omission traces to an unresolved V gene where checked; the cause of the rest is unknown. The sample table shows 450,000 to 500,000 clones, and 65% to 85% are seen once. Roughly 13% of the sample rests with the top ten. The sequenced material came from PBMCs. The receptors here all came from a woman between 40 and 55 years old in good health. Some clones in this sample may be carry-over from other donors' samples.

This sequence joins TRBV28 and TRBJ1-5, with a weak D call TRBD1 (6 bases). Looked up from germline, CDR1 is MDHEN and CDR2 is SYDVKM. V dropped 4 bases and J dropped 1 base, with 17 bases sitting between them. The CDR3 is 17 residues long. The CDR3 DNA is TGTGCCAGCAGTTACGATCAGGGGCTTGGAAGCAATCAGCCCCAGCATTTT. Protein product: CASSYDQGLGSNQPQHF.

The chain recombines TRBV27 with TRBJ2-4; D possibly corresponds to TRBD1 (5 bases). Trimming pared 6 bases from V and 0 bases from J, leaving 9 bases between. CDR1 MNHEY and CDR2 SMNVEV come from the germline V gene (reference sequence). The CDR3 loop spans 14 amino acids. The CDR3: CASRLQGAKNIQYF. The CDR3 coding sequence is TGTGCCAGCAGGCTCCAGGGAGCCAAAAACATTCAGTACTTC.

This chain uses TRBV6-5 with TRBJ2-1; D may be TRBD2 (5 bases). CDR1 is MNHEY, CDR2 SVGAGI, per germline. Trimming pared 3 bases from V and 4 bases from J, leaving 10 bases between. The CDR3 consists of 14 residues. This CDR3 is CASSYRGPYNEQFF. CDR3 bases: TGTGCCAGCAGTTATCGCGGGCCATACAATGAGCAGTTCTTC.

This clone has ten or more counts. The sample holds other DNA sequences that translate to the same CDR3. This chain joins TRBV28 and TRBJ2-2; D unresolved. The germline CDR1 and CDR2 sequences are MDHEN and SYDVKM. The CDR3 has 14 residues. Trimming pared 6 bases from V and 7 bases from J, leaving 15 bases between. The CDR3 region is CASSPPRTDGELFF. DNA for the CDR3: TGTGCCAGCAGCCCCCCCCGGACGGACGGGGAGCTGTTTTTT. Full variable domain (missing parts from reference TRBV28 and TRBJ2-2): DVKVTQSSRYLVKRTGEKVFLECVQDMDHENMFWYRQDPGLGLRLIYFSYDVKMKEKGDIPEGYSVSREKKERFSLILESASTNQTSMYLCASSPPRTDGELFFGEGSRLTVL.

The chain combines TRBV27 with TRBJ2-7; D call uncertain. Looked up from germline, CDR1 is MNHEY and CDR2 is SMNVEV (reference sequence). The CDR3 has 13 residues. Trimming pared 6 bases from V and 3 bases from J, leaving 12 bases between. The CDR3 is CASSPARRYEQYF. CDR3 DNA: TGTGCCAGCAGCCCCGCGCGTCGCTACGAGCAGTACTTC.

The genes are TRBV5-4 and TRBJ2-3; maybe TRBD2 (6 bases). CDR3 length equals 18 residues. The germline V gene encodes CDR1 SGHNT and CDR2 YYREEE (reference sequence). V lost 0 bases, J lost 0 bases, and 17 bases lay in between. CDR3 nucleotides: TGTGCCAGCAGCTTGGGGCTCGGGAGAGGTACTAGCACAGATACGCAGTATTTT. The encoded protein is CASSLGLGRGTSTDTQYF.

The V and J genes are TRBV4-2 and TRBJ2-3; D is unclear. The CDR3 is made up of 15 amino acids. Germline-derived CDR1 and CDR2 are LGHNA and YNFKEQ. V was clipped by 0 bases and J by 4 bases, with 11 bases between them. CDR3 coding DNA: TGTGCCAGCAGCCAAGAACGTCTAGAAGCAGATACGCAGTATTTT. Translating it yields CASSQERLEADTQYF.

The chain uses TRBV15 and TRBJ2-3; D is perhaps TRBD2 (5 bases). Germline loops: CDR1 LNHNV, CDR2 YYDKDF (reference sequence). V lost 2 bases to trimming and J lost 4 bases, with 16 bases between them. CDR3 size: 16 residues. The CDR3 DNA is TGTGCCACCAGCAGACGAGGGCCAGGCAATGCAGATACGCAGTATTTT. Translation gives CATSRRGPGNADTQYF.

CDR3: CASTSPKEREIYEQYF. The CDR3 DNA reads TGTGCCAGCACCTCACCTAAAGAGCGGGAGATCTACGAGCAGTACTTC. The gene calls are TRBV6-9 and TRBJ2-7, with 8 nucleotides matching TRBD2. Germline trimming cut 7 bases from V and 3 bases from J; bases unmatched to any gene: 14. CDR1 is MNHGY, CDR2 SVAAGI, per germline. This CDR3 contains 16 residues.

For this clone: A read error is the likely source, as a far larger clone sits one nucleotide away. Other DNA sequences in this specimen translate into the identical CDR3. This chain links TRBV5-6 with TRBJ2-6, with D perhaps TRBD2 (7 bases). Germline lookup yields CDR1 SGHDT and CDR2 YYEEEE. The CDR3 sequence is 18 residues long. This CDR3 is CASSLAGGAPSGANVLTF. CDR3 nucleotides: TGTGCCAGCAGCTTGGCGGGGGGCGCACCCTCTGGGGCCAATGTCCTGACTTTC.

To note about this clone: At one boundary the junction diverges from the germline segment, which might be a read error. The rearrangement uses TRBV10-1 and TRBJ2-7; no reliable D call. CDR3 size: 10 residues. CDR1 and CDR2 (germline): WNHNN, SYGVQD (reference sequence). This chain's CDR3 is CASKRTGSWF. In DNA form, the CDR3 reads TGCGCCAGCAAAAGGACGGGCAGTTGGTTC.

Concerning this clone itself: A far larger clone is a single base away, which makes a read error likely. Other DNA variants within this sample encode the same CDR3. The CDR3 loop is CASSHPPDRREFF. The CDR3 coding sequence is TGTGCCAGCAGCCACCCCCCTGACAGGCGGGAGTTCTTC. The chain carries TRBV16 and TRBJ2-1; possible D gene TRBD1, 6 bases. Trimming shortened V by 3 bases and J by 14 bases, and 17 bases separated the two germline ends. The germline V gene has CDR1 KGHSY and CDR2 FQNENV. The CDR3 is 13 amino acids.

This chain connects TRBV5-6 to TRBJ1-1; D uncertain. The CDR3 totals 13 residues. The V end lost 1 base, the J end lost 8 bases, and 12 bases lay between the germline ends. Germline loops: CDR1 SGHDT, CDR2 YYEEEE. This CDR3 is CASSLWFGDEAFF. DNA for the CDR3: TGTGCCAGCAGCTTGTGGTTTGGAGACGAAGCTTTCTTT.

On this clone itself: A far larger clone is a single base away, which makes a read error likely. This sample also contains other DNA sequences that code for the same CDR3. The V gene is TRBV28, the J gene TRBJ1-1; no firm D call. Trimming took off 4 bases at V and 7 bases at J, with 22 bases between the two ends. The CDR3 runs to 16 residues. Germline V lookup: CDR1 MDHEN, CDR2 SYDVKM. CDR3 loop: CASSSYSRDILGEAFF. The CDR3 DNA follows: TGTGCCAGCAGTTCATATTCCCGAGACATCCTCGGTGAAGCTTTCTTT.

V usage is TRBV18 and J usage is TRBJ1-3; D is unresolved. The germline V gene encodes CDR1 KGHSH and CDR2 LQKENI. Trimming pared 6 bases from V and 0 bases from J, leaving 12 bases between. CDR3 length: 15 residues. In nucleotides, the CDR3 is TGTGCCAGCTCGTCAGACTCCCGCTCTGGAAACACCATATATTTT. Translating it yields CASSSDSRSGNTIYF.